This paragraph covers one T cell receptor (beta chain) sequence. As yet, its antigen is unknown. The data were taken from a study of T cell repertoires in cytomegalovirus infection. Overall study context: Matching HLA type, along with CMV infection, was indicated by public TCR beta signatures.

TCRdb processed the reads anew with MiXCR; each CDR3 protein has one entry. Here the sample spans a few hundred thousand distinct CDR3 sequences, about 39% being singletons. This CDR3 region has 16 residues. Trimming shortened V by 6 bases and J by 3 bases, and 17 bases separated the two germline ends. The V gene is TRBV12-3 or TRBV12-4, the J gene TRBJ2-2; no definite D call. This receptor was taken from a human donor in good health (CMV status not recorded). Some clones in this sample may be carry-over from other donors' samples. The sample was cultured PBMCs, taken from culture after CMV antigen stimulation. CDR3 sequence: CASSPDTPLHTGELFF. The DNA for the CDR3 is TGTGCCAGCAGCCCTGACACCCCCTTACACACCGGGGAGCTGTTTTTT.